The rows below give T cell receptor beta chains drawn from one sample of a study of blood T cell repertoires in COVID-19. Some clones are missing from TCRdb's copy, which holds only in-frame ones; the method was immunoSEQ multiplex PCR. The sample carries 59,000 or so clones, over 65% recorded once. The specimen was peripheral blood. The receptors stem from a human donor in a cohort sampled during active COVID-19. CDR3s include the opening cysteine and the closing phenylalanine or tryptophan. Each record gives: J gene, V gene, D gene, clone size, CDR3 DNA, CDR3 protein. A D gene is named only where the DNA matches it firmly. The size entry is marked missing in some rows and otherwise reads once, few, many or a size class.

j_call: TRBJ2-1; v_call: TRBV6-6; d_call: TRBD2; clone_size: -; cdr3_nt: TGTGCCAGCAGCAACAGGGAGACTAGCGGGGTCTTGGGGACCTACAATGAGCAGTTCTTC; cdr3_aa: CASSNRETSGVLGTYNEQFF
j_call: TRBJ1-3; v_call: TRBV15; d_call: -; clone_size: -; cdr3_nt: TGTGCCACCAGCAGGACGATTCTTAGGGGTTTCCAAAACACCATATATTTT; cdr3_aa: CATSRTILRGFQNTIYF
j_call: TRBJ1-2; v_call: TRBV5-1; d_call: -; clone_size: -; cdr3_nt: TGCGCCAGCAGTTTAGGGAGCTATGGCTACACCTTC; cdr3_aa: CASSLGSYGYTF
j_call: TRBJ2-6; v_call: TRBV6-2/TRBV6-3; d_call: TRBD1; clone_size: -; cdr3_nt: TGTGCCAGCAGTTACTCTGGACAGGGGGCCACTGGGGCCAACGTCCTGACTTTC; cdr3_aa: CASSYSGQGATGANVLTF
j_call: TRBJ2-7; v_call: TRBV27; d_call: -; clone_size: -; cdr3_nt: TGTGCCAGCAGTTTATCCAACATATACGAGCAGTACTTC; cdr3_aa: CASSLSNIYEQYF
j_call: TRBJ1-2; v_call: TRBV7-2; d_call: TRBD1; clone_size: -; cdr3_nt: TGTGCCAGCAGCTCAAAATACGACAGGGTTGGGTATGGCTACACCTTC; cdr3_aa: CASSSKYDRVGYGYTF
j_call: TRBJ1-1; v_call: TRBV7-2; d_call: -; clone_size: once; cdr3_nt: TGTGCCAGCAGCTTAGAGGCTGCGGGTACCCGGAGCTCTGAAGCTTTCTTT; cdr3_aa: CASSLEAAGTRSSEAFF
j_call: TRBJ1-5; v_call: TRBV19; d_call: TRBD1; clone_size: -; cdr3_nt: TGTGCCAGTAGTCCCCGAGACAGGGGAAGCAATCAGCCCCAGCATTTT; cdr3_aa: CASSPRDRGSNQPQHF
j_call: TRBJ1-4; v_call: TRBV28; d_call: TRBD1; clone_size: -; cdr3_nt: TGTGCCAGCTTTACACCGGGACAGGGGTGGGAAAAACTGTTTTTT; cdr3_aa: CASFTPGQGWEKLFF
j_call: TRBJ2-7; v_call: TRBV5-4; d_call: TRBD2; clone_size: -; cdr3_nt: TGTGCCAGCAGCCCGGCACTAGCGGGATACTACGAGCAGTACTTC; cdr3_aa: CASSPALAGYYEQYF
j_call: TRBJ2-3; v_call: TRBV7-6; d_call: -; clone_size: -; cdr3_nt: TGTGCCAGCAGCCACCGGGACACCCCCACAGATACGCAGTATTTT; cdr3_aa: CASSHRDTPTDTQYF
j_call: TRBJ2-7; v_call: TRBV3-1/TRBV3-2; d_call: -; clone_size: once; cdr3_nt: TGTGCCAGCAGCCCCACCCAGGGGTCCCACTACGAGCAGTACTTC; cdr3_aa: CASSPTQGSHYEQYF
j_call: TRBJ2-7; v_call: TRBV29-1; d_call: TRBD1; clone_size: -; cdr3_nt: TGCAGCGTTGAAAGCGGACAGGGTCCCTACGAGCAGTACTTC; cdr3_aa: CSVESGQGPYEQYF
j_call: TRBJ2-1; v_call: TRBV7-2; d_call: TRBD2; clone_size: -; cdr3_nt: TGTGCCAGCAGCTTTAGCGGGGGGGCCAATGAGCAGTTCTTC; cdr3_aa: CASSFSGGANEQFF
j_call: TRBJ2-1; v_call: TRBV4-3; d_call: -; clone_size: -; cdr3_nt: TGCGCCAGCAGCCAGAGGGAAGATCCCTACAATGAGCAGTTCTTC; cdr3_aa: CASSQREDPYNEQFF
j_call: TRBJ1-3; v_call: TRBV5-1; d_call: -; clone_size: -; cdr3_nt: TGCGCCAGCAGCTTGGACGGAGGCTCTGGAAACACCATATATTTT; cdr3_aa: CASSLDGGSGNTIYF
j_call: TRBJ2-1; v_call: TRBV7-2; d_call: TRBD2; clone_size: -; cdr3_nt: TGTGCCAGCAGCCAGGGACTAGCGGGGGGTCTAAATGAGCAGTTCTTC; cdr3_aa: CASSQGLAGGLNEQFF
j_call: TRBJ2-5; v_call: TRBV5-6; d_call: TRBD1; clone_size: -; cdr3_nt: TGTGCCAGCAGCTTGGGTCGGACAGGGAAGGAGACCCAGTACTTC; cdr3_aa: CASSLGRTGKETQYF
j_call: TRBJ1-6; v_call: TRBV3-1/TRBV3-2; d_call: -; clone_size: -; cdr3_nt: TGTGCCAGCAGCCAGGTACAGGGTTACGGAGATTCACCCCTCCACTTT; cdr3_aa: CASSQVQGYGDSPLHF
j_call: TRBJ2-1; v_call: TRBV5-1; d_call: TRBD2; clone_size: few; cdr3_nt: TGCGCCAGCAGCTTGGGACTAGCGGGGTACAATGAGCAGTTCTTC; cdr3_aa: CASSLGLAGYNEQFF